This TCR beta chain is drawn from a study of shared clonotypes between healthy human individuals. Study-wide findings and caveats: In this cohort, only blood was sampled, and tissue repertoires likely differ.

This clone was seen a single time. Its antigen remains unknown. The table came from immunoSEQ multiplex PCR; TCRdb's copy has only in-frame clones and leaves some out. Of some 2 million clones in the sample, roughly 95% were seen once. The clonotype originates from a man between 18 and 29 years old in good health. Specimen: naive CD4+ T cells sorted from blood. Subset reported: CD45RA+ positively selected.

CDR3 nucleotide sequence: TGTGCCACCAGCAAAAGGACAGGGGCCTTCTCTGGAAACACCATATATTTT. Translating it yields CATSKRTGAFSGNTIYF. This chain connects TRBV15 to TRBJ1-3; 9 bases are a match to TRBD1. In germline, CDR1 is LNHNV, CDR2 YYDKDF (reference sequence). CDR3 length: 17 amino acids. The trim removed 4 bases at V and 0 bases at J, leaving 7 bases unmatched. Supplemented by reference TRBV15 and TRBJ1-3, the full variable domain reads DAMVIQNPRYQVTQFGKPVTLSCSQTLNHNVMYWYQQKSSQAPKLLFHYYDKDFNNEADTPDNFQSRRPNTSFCFLDIRSPGLGDTAMYLCATSKRTGAFSGNTIYFGEGSWLTVV.